This paragraph covers one T cell receptor (beta chain) sequence. The germline V gene has CDR1 KGHSH and CDR2 LQKENI. With 3 bases removed from V and 4 bases from J, the gap between germline ends came to 9 bases. CDR3 size: 14 residues. The sample is drawn from a study of PD-1 blockade in mismatch repair-deficient tumors. PCR or immunohistochemistry showed mismatch repair deficiency in every enrolled patient. Libraries were prepared by immunoSEQ multiplex PCR; TCRdb keeps only in-frame clonotypes and omits some of them. The data contain some 49,000 clones, 77% of them seen just once; the ten biggest clones take up less than 3.5%.

The V and J genes are TRBV18 and TRBJ2-2; D call uncertain. This clonotype originated in an adult with mismatch repair-deficient cancer. The sample here was PBMCs, taken before pembrolizumab treatment. The CDR3 reads CASSPQGSTGELFF. The CDR3 DNA sequence: TGTGCCAGCTCACCCCAAGGTTCCACCGGGGAGCTGTTTTTT. The full variable domain, its missing parts supplied by reference TRBV18 and TRBJ2-2, is NAGVMQNPRHLVRRRGQEARLRCSPMKGHSHVYWYRQLPEEGLKFMVYLQKENIIDESGMPKERFSAEFPKEGPSILRIQQVVRGDSAAYFCASSPQGSTGELFFGEGSRLTVL.